The 32 T cell receptor beta chains in this list originate from one sample, sequenced in a study of patients and donors after allogeneic stem cell transplantation. TCRdb used MiXCR to reprocess the RT-PCR reads, holding one entry per CDR3 protein. The sample records hundreds of thousands of distinct CDR3 sequences, around two fifths being singletons. Sequenced material: blood, either unsorted or a sorted T cell fraction (not recorded which). The receptors were gathered from a human donor who was either an allogeneic HSCT recipient or a stem cell or donor lymphocyte infusion donor (not recorded which). It is not recorded whose cells these are; they may come from a transplant donor.

This clonotype showed up just a few times. This chain connects TRBV12-3 or TRBV12-4 to TRBJ1-1; D not certain. The germline V and J ends were trimmed by 2 bases and 0 bases, with 10 bases remaining between them. The CDR3 loop spans 15 amino acids. CDR3 in DNA: TGTGCCAGCAGTTTATCGTACACTCTGAACACTGAAGCTTTCTTT. It encodes CASSLSYTLNTEAFF.

This clonotype was seen a handful of times. The chain combines TRBV7-3 with TRBJ2-3; D is ambiguous. CDR3 length: 16 residues. Trimming took 2 bases from V and 0 from J, leaving 12 bases between them. Germline assignment: CDR1 SGHTA and CDR2 FQGTGA. DNA of the CDR3: TGTGCCAGCAGCTTAGGGGTCTCGGCGAGCACAGATACGCAGTATTTT. It is translated as CASSLGVSASTDTQYF. Filled out from reference TRBV7-3 and TRBJ2-3, the complete variable domain reads GAGVSQTPSNKVTEKGKYVELRCDPISGHTALYWYRQSLGQGPEFLIYFQGTGAADDSGLPNDRFFAVRPEGSVSTLKIQRTERGDSAVYLCASSLGVSASTDTQYFGPGTRLTVL.

The V and J genes are TRBV15 and TRBJ2-1; 7 bases map to TRBD1. The CDR3 sequence is 12 residues long. Germline lookup yields CDR1 LNHNV and CDR2 YYDKDF (reference sequence). With 5 bases clipped from V and 15 bases from J, the junction kept 10 bases outside the gene matches. The CDR3 sequence is CATSPDRDPRFF. Here the CDR3 DNA reads TGTGCCACCAGCCCCGACAGGGATCCACGGTTCTTC.

The chain couples TRBV20-1 to TRBJ1-5; D possibly corresponds to TRBD1 (5 bases). Germline CDR1 DFQATT, CDR2 SNEGSKA (reference sequence). Trimming stripped 0 bases from V and 4 bases from J, with 16 bases between. The CDR3 extends over 16 amino acids. The DNA for the CDR3 is TGCAGTGCTAGAGATCAATGGGGGAGAGTGAATCAGCCCCAGCATTTT. Amino acids: CSARDQWGRVNQPQHF.

There are a few counts of this clonotype. The chain links TRBV20-1 to TRBJ1-2; the match to TRBD1 covers 8 bases. This CDR3 region has 15 residues. CDR1 is DFQATT, CDR2 SNEGSKA, per germline (reference sequence). V shed 3 bases, J shed 4 bases, and the junction held 10 bases outside the gene matches. This chain's CDR3 is CSARGQGARSYGYTF. The CDR3 DNA reads as TGCAGTGCTAGGGGGCAGGGGGCGAGAAGCTATGGCTACACCTTC.

This chain uses TRBV6-2 or TRBV6-3 with TRBJ1-1; 7 bases align to TRBD1. This CDR3 contains 14 residues. Germline V CDR1 and CDR2: MNHEY, SVGEGT. V lost 6 bases, J lost 7 bases, and 11 bases stayed unmatched. The DNA of the CDR3 is TGTGCCAGCAGGAAGTCCGACAGGGAAGGTGAAGCTTTCTTT. Translation: CASRKSDREGEAFF.

The chain combines TRBV12-3 or TRBV12-4 with TRBJ1-4; 8 nucleotides line up with TRBD1. The CDR3 has 16 residues. V shed 5 bases and J 7 bases; nucleotides not matched to a gene: 12. The CDR3 sequence: CASSLHSTGEGEKLFF. DNA for the CDR3: TGTGCCAGCAGTCTTCACTCGACAGGGGAGGGTGAAAAACTGTTTTTT.

This clonotype has just a few counts. This chain links TRBV29-1 with TRBJ1-5; a weak D match, TRBD1 (5 bases). Germline V gene data show CDR1 as SQVTM and CDR2 as ANQGSEA. The CDR3 consists of 13 residues. Trimming shortened V by 7 bases and J by 6 bases, and 16 bases separated the two germline ends. CDR3: CSAEEGLGQPQHF. In DNA, the CDR3 is TGCAGCGCAGAAGAGGGGTTAGGTCAGCCCCAGCATTTT.

The table lists this clonotype with a few counts. The chain has TRBV12-3 or TRBV12-4 and TRBJ2-4; D ambiguous. The CDR3 is 15 residues long. Trimming took 6 bases from V and 0 from J, leaving 12 bases between them. The CDR3 sequence: CASSVRSGAKNIQYF. Here the CDR3 DNA reads TGTGCCAGCAGCGTGCGTTCGGGAGCCAAAAACATTCAGTACTTC.

V is TRBV7-9 and J is TRBJ2-3; no clear D. Germline V gives CDR1 SEHNR, CDR2 FQNEAQ (reference sequence). CDR3 length equals 14 residues. V was shortened by 5 bases and J by 3 bases, with 12 bases between the two germline ends. This chain's CDR3 is CASSTGPKTDTQYF. The CDR3 DNA reads as TGTGCCAGCAGCACCGGGCCCAAAACAGATACGCAGTATTTT.

The V gene is TRBV7-2, the J gene TRBJ2-3; D gene ambiguous. Trimming shortened V by 1 base and J by 7 bases, and 15 bases separated the two germline ends. This CDR3 spans 15 amino acids. Germline CDR1 reads SGHTA; CDR2 reads FQGNSA. This CDR3 reads CASSLGHFGANTQYF. DNA of the CDR3: TGTGCCAGCAGCTTAGGGCACTTTGGCGCGAATACGCAGTATTTT.

This clonotype appeared a few times. The chain combines TRBV28 with TRBJ1-3; D is unclear. V was pared by 6 bases and J by 0 bases, with 9 bases between. Germline V gene lookup returns CDR1 MDHEN and CDR2 SYDVKM. This CDR3 comprises 14 residues. The CDR3 nucleotides read TGTGCCAGCAGAACACAGAGCTCTGGAAACACCATATATTTT. This sequence encodes CASRTQSSGNTIYF.

Many counts were recorded for this clonotype. The chain employs TRBV4-2 and TRBJ1-1; D possibly corresponds to TRBD1 (6 bases). Trimming left V 1 base short and J 6 bases short, with 12 bases between. CDR1 is LGHNA, CDR2 YNFKEQ, per germline. The length of the CDR3 is 14 residues. The CDR3 here is CASSQATRGPEAFF. The CDR3 bases are TGTGCCAGCAGCCAAGCAACCAGGGGACCTGAAGCTTTCTTT.

This clonotype was counted many times. The chain uses TRBV12-3 or TRBV12-4 and TRBJ1-1; perhaps TRBD1 as D (6 bases). With 5 bases removed from V and 6 bases from J, the gap between germline ends came to 19 bases. The CDR3 is 15 amino acids. The CDR3 DNA reads as TGTGCCAGCAGTCGGAGCCAGGTTGGGGGCGCTGAAGCTTTCTTT. It specifies CASSRSQVGGAEAFF.

V and J are TRBV28 and TRBJ1-4; 9 bases are a match to TRBD1. With 4 bases clipped from V and 8 bases from J, the junction kept 5 bases outside the gene matches. The CDR3 covers 14 residues. Germline CDR1 and CDR2: MDHEN and SYDVKM. The chain's CDR3 is CASSSGQGYEKLFF. The CDR3 DNA reads TGTGCCAGCAGTTCGGGACAGGGTTACGAAAAACTGTTTTTT.

This clonotype was detected only a few times. The chain employs TRBV20-1 and TRBJ1-6; 9 positions match TRBD1. V was clipped by 2 bases and J by 7 bases; unmatched bases: 6. CDR3 size: 15 residues. Per the germline V gene, CDR1 is DFQATT and CDR2 is SNEGSKA (reference sequence). The chain's CDR3 is CSARTGGSWNSPLHF. CDR3 sequence (DNA): TGCAGTGCTAGAACAGGGGGCTCCTGGAATTCACCCCTCCACTTT.

There are a few counts of this clonotype. V usage is TRBV29-1 and J usage is TRBJ1-1; 8 bases match TRBD1. This CDR3 contains 13 residues. J lost 1 base, V lost 3 bases, and 1 base had no gene match. CDR1 SQVTM and CDR2 ANQGSEA come from the germline V gene. In nucleotides, the CDR3 is TGCAGCGTTGACAGGGGGCAGAACACTGAAGCTTTCTTT. Translation: CSVDRGQNTEAFF.

The CDR3 region is CASSLDARAHEQFF. CDR3 coding DNA: TGCGCCAGCAGCTTGGATGCCAGGGCCCATGAGCAGTTCTTC. The V and J genes are TRBV5-1 and TRBJ2-1; maybe TRBD1 (5 bases). Looked up from germline, CDR1 is SGHRS and CDR2 is YFSETQ. The CDR3 has 14 amino acids. Trimming left V 0 bases short and J 8 bases short, with 12 bases between.

The CDR3 sequence is CASSPSAGALNEQFF. The CDR3 nucleotides are TGCGCCAGCAGCCCGTCAGCGGGGGCCTTAAATGAGCAGTTCTTC. The chain has TRBV5-1 and TRBJ2-1, with 8 bases that match TRBD2. Germline values: CDR1 SGHRS, CDR2 YFSETQ. V gave up 4 bases and J gave up 7 bases; unmatched junction bases: 10. This CDR3 comprises 15 residues.

This clonotype appeared a few times. Written as DNA, the CDR3 is TGTGCCAGCAGCTTAACGGCAGGGGGGGAATCACCCCAGCATTTT. Amino acids: CASSLTAGGESPQHF. The genes are TRBV11-2 and TRBJ1-5, with 7 bases fitting TRBD1. The CDR3 sequence is 15 residues long. Germline V gene sequence: CDR1 SGHAT, CDR2 FQNNGV. V lost 2 bases, J lost 10 bases, and 11 bases stayed unmatched.

This clonotype was picked up a small number of times. The chain recombines TRBV4-1 with TRBJ1-5; D not certain. The CDR3 spans 14 residues. The V end was cut by 4 bases, the J end by 0 bases, with 7 bases between. CDR1 and CDR2 (germline): MGHRA, YSYEKL. The CDR3: CASSRQFSNQPQHF. CDR3 in DNA: TGCGCCAGCAGCCGTCAATTTAGCAATCAGCCCCAGCATTTT.

This chain connects TRBV6-5 to TRBJ1-1, with 7 bases lining up with TRBD1. CDR1 is MNHEY, CDR2 SVGAGI, per germline. The CDR3 has 16 amino acids. Trimming at V came to 7 bases and at J to 6 bases, leaving 17 bases not matched to a gene. Written as DNA, the CDR3 is TGTGCCAGCACCCGTGGACAGTCACGAGGGACAGCTGAAGCTTTCTTT. Its protein is CASTRGQSRGTAEAFF.

The chain employs TRBV6-2 or TRBV6-3 and TRBJ1-1; the D gene is possibly TRBD1 (5 bases). Germline CDR1 and CDR2: MNHEY and SVGEGT. V lost 6 bases, J lost 11 bases, and 22 bases lay in between. CDR3 length: 14 amino acids. CDR3 bases: TGTGCCAGCAGCCGAAGTCAGGGCAGCCTTACCGCTTTCTTT. Protein sequence: CASSRSQGSLTAFF.

The chain couples TRBV12-3 or TRBV12-4 to TRBJ1-5; no clear D. Trimming took off 2 bases at V and 4 bases at J, with 6 bases between the two ends. This CDR3 has 13 residues. The DNA for the CDR3 is TGTGCCAGCAGTTTAAGCCAGAATCAGCCCCAGCATTTT. It codes for CASSLSQNQPQHF.

V usage is TRBV5-1 and J usage is TRBJ1-2, with 9 bases aligning to TRBD1. CDR1 SGHRS and CDR2 YFSETQ come from the germline V gene. Germline trimming cut 4 bases from V and 6 bases from J; bases unmatched to any gene: 7. CDR3 length equals 14 residues. The CDR3 loop is CASSGGQGVHGYTF. Written as DNA, the CDR3 is TGCGCCAGCAGCGGGGGACAGGGAGTACATGGCTACACCTTC.

The V call is TRBV29-1, the J call TRBJ2-3; D might be TRBD1 (6 bases). Per the germline V gene, CDR1 is SQVTM and CDR2 is ANQGSEA. This CDR3 spans 13 amino acids. V lost 4 bases and J 0 bases, leaving 8 bases between the germline ends. The CDR3 region has the DNA TGCAGCGTTGGGACAGCCAGCACAGATACGCAGTATTTT. Protein sequence: CSVGTASTDTQYF.

This chain links TRBV20-1 with TRBJ1-1; D remains unclear. This CDR3 has 13 amino acids. Germline V gene data show CDR1 as DFQATT and CDR2 as SNEGSKA (reference sequence). V was shortened by 4 bases and J by 0 bases, with 9 bases between the two germline ends. The CDR3 here is CSATRIVNTEAFF. CDR3 DNA: TGCAGTGCTACCCGTATTGTGAACACTGAAGCTTTCTTT.

The rearrangement uses TRBV7-3 and TRBJ2-2; D possibly corresponds to TRBD2 (5 bases). CDR1 is SGHTA and CDR2 is FQGTGA in the germline V gene. V lost 5 bases to trimming and J lost 6 bases, with 16 bases between them. The CDR3 runs 15 residues. DNA of the CDR3: TGTGCCAGCAGCATGGGCAGGATCGGGGCCGGGGAGCTGTTTTTT. As protein: CASSMGRIGAGELFF.

This chain connects TRBV9 to TRBJ1-2; D gene uncertain. Germline CDR1 and CDR2: SGDLS and YYNGEE. This CDR3 is 15 amino acids long. V was pared by 0 bases and J by 4 bases, with 13 bases between. The CDR3, as DNA: TGTGCCAGCAGCGTAGCTGCCGGGTCGGCCTATGGCTACACCTTC. This translates into CASSVAAGSAYGYTF.

This clonotype was found a few times. This chain connects TRBV12-3 or TRBV12-4 to TRBJ1-1; TRBD1 matches at 8 bases. V lost 5 bases, J lost 9 bases, and 5 bases stayed unmatched. This CDR3 comprises 12 residues. The CDR3 sequence is CASSTRTGKAFF. CDR3 sequence (DNA): TGTGCCAGCAGTACCCGGACAGGGAAAGCTTTCTTT.

This clonotype was observed a few times. The gene calls are TRBV24-1 and TRBJ2-1; D might be TRBD1 or TRBD2, each matching 5 bases. The V end was cut by 0 bases, the J end by 1 base, with 9 bases between. The CDR3 contains 16 residues. CDR1 and CDR2 (germline): KGHDR, SFDVKD. The CDR3 bases are TGTGCCACCAGTGATTTGCCATGGGGGTCCTACAATGAGCAGTTCTTC. Amino acids: CATSDLPWGSYNEQFF.

This clonotype was counted a few times. V gene TRBV7-2 combines with J gene TRBJ1-2; TRBD1 agrees at 10 bases. Germline assignment: CDR1 SGHTA and CDR2 FQGNSA. V lost 4 bases and J lost 4; bases outside the gene matches: 9. The CDR3 totals 16 residues. The CDR3 protein is CASSSWGQGLLYGYTF. Here the CDR3 DNA reads TGTGCCAGCAGCTCGTGGGGACAGGGGCTTCTCTATGGCTACACCTTC.